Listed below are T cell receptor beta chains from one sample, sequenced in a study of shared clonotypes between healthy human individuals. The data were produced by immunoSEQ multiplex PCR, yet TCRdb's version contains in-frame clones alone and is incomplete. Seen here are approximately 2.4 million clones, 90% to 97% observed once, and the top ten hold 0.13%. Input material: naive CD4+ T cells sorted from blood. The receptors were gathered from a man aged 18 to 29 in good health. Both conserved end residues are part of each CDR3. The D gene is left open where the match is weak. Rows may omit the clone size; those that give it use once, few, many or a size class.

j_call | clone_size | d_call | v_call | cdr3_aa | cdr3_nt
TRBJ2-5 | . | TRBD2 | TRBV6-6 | CASSLAGGGETQYF | TGTGCCAGCAGTTTAGCGGGGGGAGGAGAGACCCAGTACTTC
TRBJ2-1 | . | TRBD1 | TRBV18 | CASSRDSYYNEQFF | TGTGCCAGCTCACGGGACAGTTACTACAATGAGCAGTTCTTC
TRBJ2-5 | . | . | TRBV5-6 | CASSLRGDGGPPYQETQYF | TGTGCCAGCAGCTTGCGGGGGGACGGGGGGCCACCGTACCAAGAGACCCAGTACTTC
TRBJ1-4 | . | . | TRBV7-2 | CASSPGPANEKLFF | TGTGCCAGCAGTCCAGGGCCGGCTAATGAAAAACTGTTTTTT
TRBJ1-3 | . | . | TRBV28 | CASSLTHINTIYF | TGTGCCAGCAGTTTAACCCATATCAACACCATATATTTT
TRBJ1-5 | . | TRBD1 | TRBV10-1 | CASSESWDRDSAHQPQHF | TGCGCCAGCAGTGAGTCGTGGGACAGGGATTCGGCCCATCAGCCCCAGCATTTT
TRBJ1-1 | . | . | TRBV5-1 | CASTQGWPDEAFF | TGCGCCAGCACCCAGGGATGGCCAGATGAAGCTTTCTTT
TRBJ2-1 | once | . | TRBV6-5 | CASSYLAGNEQFF | TGTGCCAGCAGTTACTTAGCCGGGAATGAGCAGTTCTTC
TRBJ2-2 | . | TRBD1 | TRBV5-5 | CASSLGQGKGTGELFF | TGTGCCAGCAGCTTGGGACAGGGGAAAGGCACCGGGGAGCTGTTTTTT
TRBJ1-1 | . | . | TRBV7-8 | CASSLGPFMNTEAFF | TGTGCCAGCAGCTTAGGTCCGTTCATGAACACTGAAGCTTTCTTT
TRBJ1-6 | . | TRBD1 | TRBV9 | CASSVASTGNSPLHF | TGTGCCAGCAGCGTAGCTTCGACAGGGAATTCACCCCTCCACTTT
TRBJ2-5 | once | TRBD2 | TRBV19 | CASSNLAGGQETQYF | TGTGCCAGTAGTAATTTAGCGGGCGGCCAAGAGACCCAGTACTTC
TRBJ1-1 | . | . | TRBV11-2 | CASSLDYTTPEAFF | TGTGCCAGCAGCTTAGATTACACAACACCTGAAGCTTTCTTT
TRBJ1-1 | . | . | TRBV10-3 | CAISAWEGNTEAFF | TGTGCCATCAGTGCTTGGGAGGGGAACACTGAAGCTTTCTTT
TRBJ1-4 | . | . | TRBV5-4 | CASSLFGKTNEKLFF | TGTGCCAGCAGCTTGTTTGGAAAGACTAATGAAAAACTGTTTTTT
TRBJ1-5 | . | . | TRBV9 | CASSPLGSNQPQHF | TGTGCCAGCAGCCCGCTTGGGAGCAATCAGCCCCAGCATTTT
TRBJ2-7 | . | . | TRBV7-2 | CASSSDFSSYEQYF | TGTGCCAGCAGCTCTGACTTTTCCTCCTACGAGCAGTACTTC
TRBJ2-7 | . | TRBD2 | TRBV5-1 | CASSLEAGGGPYEQYF | TGCGCCAGCAGCTTGGAAGCGGGAGGAGGGCCCTACGAGCAGTACTTC
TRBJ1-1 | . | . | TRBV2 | CASSYSGGAGTEAFF | TGTGCCAGCTCTTACTCCGGGGGCGCGGGAACTGAAGCTTTCTTT
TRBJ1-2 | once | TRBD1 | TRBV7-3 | CASTDPGQGYYGYTF | TGTGCCAGCACGGATCCGGGACAGGGTTACTATGGCTACACCTTC
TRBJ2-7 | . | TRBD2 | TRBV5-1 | CASSFEIAGGNYEQYF | TGCGCCAGCAGCTTCGAAATAGCGGGAGGGAACTACGAGCAGTACTTC
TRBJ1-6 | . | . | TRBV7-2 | CASSYNSPLHF | TGTGCCAGCTCCTATAATTCACCCCTCCACTTT
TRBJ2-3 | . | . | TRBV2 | CASRKLSGQQYF | TGTGCCAGCAGGAAACTCTCGGGACAACAGTATTTT
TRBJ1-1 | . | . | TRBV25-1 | CASSARDLLNTEAFF | TGTGCCAGCAGTGCCCGGGACTTATTGAACACTGAAGCTTTCTTT
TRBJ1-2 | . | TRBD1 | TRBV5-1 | CASSLGTGVLDGYTF | TGCGCCAGCAGCCTTGGGACAGGGGTGCTAGATGGCTACACCTTC
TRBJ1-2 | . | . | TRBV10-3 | CAISEQGYGYTF | TGTGCCATCAGTGAACAGGGTTATGGCTACACCTTC
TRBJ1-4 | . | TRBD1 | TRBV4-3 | CASSRDRGQGANEKLFF | TGCGCCAGCAGCCGAGATCGGGGACAGGGCGCTAATGAAAAACTGTTTTTT
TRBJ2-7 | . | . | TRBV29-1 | CSVETGPYEQYF | TGCAGCGTTGAAACAGGTCCCTACGAGCAGTACTTC
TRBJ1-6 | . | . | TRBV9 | CASSGWGNNSPLHF | TGTGCCAGCAGCGGGTGGGGGAATAATTCACCCCTCCACTTT
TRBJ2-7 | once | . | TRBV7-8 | CASSFGSLTSYEQYF | TGTGCCAGCAGCTTCGGCAGCCTAACCTCCTACGAGCAGTACTTC
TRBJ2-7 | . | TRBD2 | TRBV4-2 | CASSQTGGQGYEQYF | TGTGCCAGCAGCCAGACGGGGGGTCAGGGCTACGAGCAGTACTTC
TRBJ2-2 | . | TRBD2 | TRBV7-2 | CASSLQLAGVGELFF | TGTGCCAGCAGCCTCCAACTAGCGGGAGTCGGGGAGCTGTTTTTT
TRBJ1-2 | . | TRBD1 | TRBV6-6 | CASSQDRYYGYTF | TGTGCCAGCAGCCAGGACAGGTACTATGGCTACACCTTC
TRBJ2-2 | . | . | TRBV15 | CATSRDEGETGELFF | TGTGCCACCAGCAGAGACGAGGGTGAGACCGGGGAGCTGTTTTTT
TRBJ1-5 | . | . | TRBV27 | CASSALGQQYSNQPQHF | TGTGCCAGCAGTGCCTTAGGGCAGCAATATAGCAATCAGCCCCAGCATTTT
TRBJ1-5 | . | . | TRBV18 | CASSHSQGRGSNQPQHF | TGTGCCAGCTCACACTCGCAGGGGAGAGGAAGCAATCAGCCCCAGCATTTT
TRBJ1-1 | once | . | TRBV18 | CASSPPSTGRYTEAFF | TGTGCCAGCTCACCACCCTCAACAGGGAGGTACACTGAAGCTTTCTTT
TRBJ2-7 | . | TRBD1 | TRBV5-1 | CASSPGTGGGEQYF | TGCGCCAGCAGCCCTGGGACAGGGGGGGGCGAGCAGTACTTC
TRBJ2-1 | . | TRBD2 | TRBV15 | CATNPSGGLYNEQFF | TGTGCCACCAACCCGAGCGGGGGACTCTACAATGAGCAGTTCTTC
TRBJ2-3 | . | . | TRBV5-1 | CASSLEGPGVSTDTQYF | TGCGCCAGCAGCTTGGAGGGCCCGGGTGTGAGCACAGATACGCAGTATTTT
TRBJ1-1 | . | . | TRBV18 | CASSPGRATEAFF | TGTGCCAGCTCACCAGGTAGGGCCACTGAAGCTTTCTTT
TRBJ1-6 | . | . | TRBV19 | CASSKPTTDNSPLHF | TGTGCCAGTAGTAAACCAACGACGGATAATTCACCCCTCCACTTT
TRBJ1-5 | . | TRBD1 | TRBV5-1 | CASSDPGGLNQPQHF | TGCGCCAGCAGCGATCCAGGGGGCCTTAATCAGCCCCAGCATTTT
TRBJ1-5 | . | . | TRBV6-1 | CASSGIGSNQPQHF | TGTGCCAGCAGTGGCATAGGGTCAAATCAGCCCCAGCATTTT
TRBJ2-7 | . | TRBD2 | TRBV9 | CASSVAGTSAGEQYF | TGTGCCAGCAGCGTAGCTGGGACTAGCGCGGGCGAGCAGTACTTC
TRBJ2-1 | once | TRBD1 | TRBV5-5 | CASSLQGVYNEQFF | TGTGCCAGCAGCTTGCAGGGGGTTTACAATGAGCAGTTCTTC
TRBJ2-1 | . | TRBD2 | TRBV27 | CASSSSTSGRANEQFF | TGTGCCAGCAGTTCGTCTACTAGCGGGAGGGCCAATGAGCAGTTCTTC
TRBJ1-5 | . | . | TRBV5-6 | CASSTGAGPPQHF | TGTGCCAGCAGCACGGGGGCGGGGCCGCCCCAGCATTTT